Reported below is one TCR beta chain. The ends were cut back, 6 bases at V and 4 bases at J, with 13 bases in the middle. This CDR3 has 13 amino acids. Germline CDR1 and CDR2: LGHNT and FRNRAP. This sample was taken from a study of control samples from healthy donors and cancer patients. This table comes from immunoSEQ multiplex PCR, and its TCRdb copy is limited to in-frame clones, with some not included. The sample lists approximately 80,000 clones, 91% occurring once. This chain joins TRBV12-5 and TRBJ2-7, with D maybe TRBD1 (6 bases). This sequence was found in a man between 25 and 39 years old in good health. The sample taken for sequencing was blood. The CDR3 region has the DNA TGTGCTAGTGGCCAGGACAGTGAATACGAGCAGTACTTC. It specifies CASGQDSEYEQYF.